The entry below gives a single T cell receptor (beta chain) sequence along with its context. Its specificity is unknown. This record belongs to a study of cytomegalovirus exposure and HLA in healthy donors. Amplification used 60 Vbeta primers and 13 Jbeta primers. Here immunoSEQ multiplex PCR was the method, and the copy in TCRdb shows in-frame clones only, minus some. This sample has about 160,000 clones; less than 90% occur once, and the top ten carry over 4%. The study, taken as a whole, reports: In a later analysis, HLA-associated TCR beta chains were more clonally expanded than equally common others.

The clonotype comes from a man aged 45-65 years in good health and CMV-seropositive. Material: PBMCs.

The CDR3 coding sequence is TGTGCCAGCAGTCATCCTCGGGGGGACCTCACCGGGGAGCTGTTTTTT. Its translation is CASSHPRGDLTGELFF. This rearrangement joins TRBV7-8 to TRBJ2-2; TRBD2 aligns across 7 bases. Germline CDR1 reads SGHVS; CDR2 reads FQNEAQ. The length of the CDR3 is 16 residues. Trimming took 6 bases from V and 4 from J; bases not matched to a gene: 11.